A selection of T cell receptor beta chains follows, all from one sample in a study of T cells in Graves' hyperthyroidism and ophthalmopathy. TCRdb re-analysed the multiplex PCR reads in MiXCR, keeping a single row per CDR3 protein. The sample lists 600,000 or so distinct CDR3 sequences, about 45% seen once, with 8.2% in the top ten. Sequenced: peripheral blood or thyroid tissue (not recorded which). The source is a woman younger than 35 with Graves' hyperthyroidism. CDR3s include the opening cysteine and the closing phenylalanine or tryptophan. The order of the fields is clone size, D gene, V gene, J gene, CDR3 DNA, CDR3 protein. A D gene is named only where the DNA matches it firmly. Where a row states a size, it is once, few, many or the class of an expanded clone; other rows omit it.

.	TRBD1	TRBV5-5	TRBJ1-6	TGTGCCAGCAGCCGAATGGGACAGGCTAATTCACCCCTCCACTTT	CASSRMGQANSPLHF
.	.	TRBV20-1	TRBJ1-1	TGCAGTGCCCACTTGGGGGGGACTGAAGCTTTCTTT	CSAHLGGTEAFF
.	.	TRBV20-1	TRBJ1-4	TGCAGTGCCCCCCTGGACGGTTGGGATGAAAAACTGTTTTTT	CSAPLDGWDEKLFF
.	.	TRBV7-2	TRBJ1-2	TGTGCCATCAGCTTATTTCGGGACATGGATGGCTACACCTTC	CAISLFRDMDGYTF
.	.	TRBV7-3	TRBJ1-1	TGTGCCAGCAGTCCCCCAGGGGTTGGGAACACTGAAGCTTTCTTT	CASSPPGVGNTEAFF
many	.	TRBV9	TRBJ2-7	TGTGCCAGCAGCGATCCCGGGATTGTCAAGCAGTACTTC	CASSDPGIVKQYF
.	.	TRBV9	TRBJ1-4	TGTGCCAGCAGCCCCGAAGGTGAAAAACTGTTTTTT	CASSPEGEKLFF
.	TRBD1	TRBV6-1	TRBJ1-2	TGTGCCAGCGCTTGGACAGGGGGTGGTAACTATGGCTACACCTTC	CASAWTGGGNYGYTF
.	TRBD1	TRBV25-1	TRBJ1-2	TGTGCCAGCAGGCACAGGGGGCGACAGGGCTACACCTTC	CASRHRGRQGYTF
.	.	TRBV7-9	TRBJ2-7	TGTGTCAGCAGCTTAGCGTCCCTACTAACCTACGAGCAGTACTTC	CVSSLASLLTYEQYF
.	.	TRBV6-1	TRBJ2-5	TGTGCCAGCAGTTCCCCCCCCGAGACCCAGTACTTC	CASSSPPETQYF
.	.	TRBV20-1	TRBJ2-7	TGCAGTGCTAGAGAATTGGCGGGAACCGTCGAGCAGTACTTC	CSARELAGTVEQYF
.	TRBD2	TRBV7-6	TRBJ2-7	TGTGCCAGCAGCGGATCGCTCGGGAGGGACTCCTACGAGCAGTACTTC	CASSGSLGRDSYEQYF
.	TRBD1	TRBV2	TRBJ1-2	TGTGCCAGGGCCGGGACAGACAGATGGCTCACCTTC	CARAGTDRWLTF
few	.	TRBV7-8	TRBJ2-7	TGTGCCAGCAGCCAAGTCACGACCTACGAGCAGTACTTC	CASSQVTTYEQYF
.	.	TRBV9	TRBJ1-2	TGTGCCAGCAGCGTTGGCGGTACCTACACCTTT	CASSVGGTYTF
.	.	TRBV29-1	TRBJ1-1	TGCAGCGTTGAACCTAGCGGGATCCGGGCTTTCTTT	CSVEPSGIRAFF
.	TRBD2	TRBV15	TRBJ2-7	TGTGCCACCAGCAGAAGGACTAGCGGAAGCTACGAGCAGTACTTC	CATSRRTSGSYEQYF
.	.	TRBV10-3	TRBJ1-5	TGTGCCACCGTAGGCGGACGGAACACTGAAGCAGGGGGCAATCAGCCCCAGCATTTT	CATVGGRNTEAGGNQPQHF
.	TRBD1	TRBV20-1	TRBJ2-5	TGCAGTGCTCCGGACAGGGTTTTGGAGACCCAGTACTTC	CSAPDRVLETQYF
few	TRBD1	TRBV2	TRBJ2-7	TGTGCCAGCAGTCCTCGGACAGGGCCCAACGAGCAGTACTTC	CASSPRTGPNEQYF
.	TRBD1	TRBV19	TRBJ1-5	TGTGCCAGTACCCTCGGGACAGTGGGCCAGCCCCAGCATTTT	CASTLGTVGQPQHF
.	TRBD1	TRBV7-2	TRBJ1-1	TGTGCCAGCTCACCTAACAGGGGGCACACTGAAGCTTTCTTT	CASSPNRGHTEAFF
.	TRBD1	TRBV19	TRBJ1-5	TGTGCCAGCAGCTTGTTGTTCGGGACAGGGGCTCAGCCCCAGCATTTT	CASSLLFGTGAQPQHF
.	TRBD1	TRBV9	TRBJ2-3	TGTGCCAGCAGCGTGGCAGGGGGTACGCAGTATTTT	CASSVAGGTQYF
few	.	TRBV20-1	TRBJ1-2	TGCAGTGCTAGAGACCTAGGGACCGACTATGGCTACACCTTC	CSARDLGTDYGYTF
.	TRBD1	TRBV2	TRBJ1-1	TGTGCCAGCACCCCAGGGGGCCGGGGAGCTTTCTTT	CASTPGGRGAFF
.	.	TRBV19	TRBJ1-4	TGTGCCAGTAGCACGGGCGAAAAACTGTTTTTT	CASSTGEKLFF
.	.	TRBV25-1	TRBJ2-5	TGTGCCACCAGTGATGCCCGACAGGTCCAAGAGACCCAGTACTTC	CATSDARQVQETQYF
.	.	TRBV19	TRBJ1-4	TGCGCCAGCAGCCATAGGACGGTTGCAACTAATGAAAAACTGTTTTTT	CASSHRTVATNEKLFF
.	TRBD1	TRBV2	TRBJ1-4	TGTGCCAGCAGTTATCTCGGACAGGGGATTGAAAAACTGTTTTTT	CASSYLGQGIEKLFF
few	.	TRBV6-4	TRBJ1-1	TGTGCCAGCAGAACCAGGTGGCCGCCCGGTGAAGCTTTCTTT	CASRTRWPPGEAFF
.	.	TRBV7-9	TRBJ1-1	TGTGCCAGCAGCTGGGTGCGTGGTGAAGCTTTCTTT	CASSWVRGEAFF
many	.	TRBV7-2	TRBJ2-7	TGTGCCAGCAGCTGGGACAACTCCTACGAGCAGTACTTC	CASSWDNSYEQYF
.	TRBD2	TRBV7-6	TRBJ2-2	TGTGCCAGCAGCTCGCTTGGCGGGAGGGGCACCGGGGAGCTGTTTTTT	CASSSLGGRGTGELFF
.	TRBD2	TRBV29-1	TRBJ2-5	TGCAGCGTAAGACTAGCGGGAGAGACCCAGTACTTC	CSVRLAGETQYF
few	.	TRBV20-1	TRBJ1-6	TGCAGTGCTAGAGTGGGCAGCTCCTATAATTCACCCCTCCACTTT	CSARVGSSYNSPLHF
few	.	TRBV9	TRBJ1-1	TGTGCCAGCAGCGTAACAGGGTATAGTGAAGCTTTCTTT	CASSVTGYSEAFF
.	.	TRBV9	TRBJ2-3	TGTGCCAGCAGCGTAGAGAGCCACACAGATACGCAGTATTTT	CASSVESHTDTQYF
many	TRBD1	TRBV7-9	TRBJ1-2	TGTGCCAGCAGCTGGGGACAGGGCGGCTATGGCTACACCTTC	CASSWGQGGYGYTF
.	.	TRBV29-1	TRBJ1-2	TGCAGCGTTGAAGAGGGGCGGACGGAGGTTGGCTACACCTTC	CSVEEGRTEVGYTF